The 25 T cell receptor beta chains below all came from one sample that was sequenced in a study of blood T cell repertoires in COVID-19. Produced via immunoSEQ multiplex PCR; TCRdb's table is partial and in-frame only. The sample carries some 270,000 clones, roughly 91% recorded once. The specimen was PBMCs or T cells enriched from blood (not recorded which). The receptor set was obtained from a woman aged 55-75 years who had recovered from COVID-19.

Only one count was recorded for this clone. This chain connects TRBV28 to TRBJ2-1; TRBD2 aligns across 7 bases. V gave up 7 bases and J gave up 6 bases; unmatched junction bases: 12. The CDR3 contains 15 residues. Looked up from germline, CDR1 is MDHEN and CDR2 is SYDVKM. CDR3 nucleotides: TGTGCCAGCACCACCTCTAGCGGAAGGGGCAATGAGCAGTTCTTC. Its protein is CASTTSSGRGNEQFF.

V is TRBV18 and J is TRBJ2-1, with 9 positions matching TRBD2. The germline CDR1 and CDR2 sequences are KGHSH and LQKENI. The CDR3 is 18 residues long. J lost 5 bases, V lost 1 base, and 12 bases had no gene match. The CDR3 is CASSPRNLGTSPHNEQFF. Here the CDR3 DNA reads TGTGCCAGCTCACCACGTAACCTGGGGACTAGCCCACACAATGAGCAGTTCTTC.

Regarding this clone: The same CDR3 can be traced to other DNA sequences in this sample. The chain couples TRBV28 to TRBJ2-6, with D maybe TRBD1 (5 bases). CDR1 and CDR2 (germline): MDHEN, SYDVKM. Trimming took 6 bases from V and 2 from J, leaving 8 bases between them. The CDR3 contains 14 residues. The CDR3 loop reads CASSREAGANVLTF. DNA of the CDR3: TGTGCCAGCAGCAGGGAAGCTGGGGCCAACGTCCTGACTTTC.

The chain links TRBV7-3 to TRBJ2-7, with 11 bases aligning to TRBD2. CDR3 length: 15 amino acids. Germline trimming cut 5 bases from V and 3 bases from J; bases unmatched to any gene: 6. The V gene's germline CDR1 is SGHTA and CDR2 FQGTGA. CDR3 in DNA: TGTGCCAGCAGCCCTGGGGGGACTAGCGGCTACGAGCAGTACTTC. This encodes CASSPGGTSGYEQYF.

The chain is built from TRBV10-1 and TRBJ1-5, with unresolved D. This CDR3 contains 13 residues. V was clipped by 0 bases and J by 8 bases, with 8 bases between them. Germline loops: CDR1 WNHNN, CDR2 SYGVQD (reference sequence). CDR3 sequence reads: CASSESVTEPQHF. For the CDR3, the DNA is TGCGCCAGCAGTGAGTCTGTAACGGAGCCCCAGCATTTT.

This clone was found once. V usage is TRBV30 and J usage is TRBJ1-3, with a possible D match to TRBD1 (5 bases). The germline CDR1 and CDR2 sequences are GTSNPN and SVGIG (reference sequence). This CDR3 contains 14 residues. V lost 3 bases to trimming and J lost 0 bases, with 9 bases between them. CDR3 sequence reads: CAWRAQGSGNTIYF. As DNA, the CDR3 is TGTGCCTGGAGAGCTCAGGGCTCTGGAAACACCATATATTTT.

This chain connects TRBV2 to TRBJ2-2; 10 bases map to TRBD2. Germline V lookup: CDR1 SNHLY, CDR2 FYNNEI. This CDR3 region has 16 residues. Trimming took 2 bases from V and 6 from J; bases not matched to a gene: 6. DNA for the CDR3: TGTGCCAGCAGTGAACGGAGCGGGGGGGCCTCCGGGGAGCTGTTTTTT. Protein sequence: CASSERSGGASGELFF.

The chain joins TRBV6-1 to TRBJ1-3; perhaps TRBD1 as D (5 bases). V gave up 0 bases and J gave up 2 bases, with 14 bases separating them. The germline V gene encodes CDR1 MNHNS and CDR2 SASEGT. This CDR3 is built from 17 residues. The CDR3 nucleotides are TGTGCCAGCAGTGAAGCTTACAGGATGGTGACTGGAAACACCATATATTTT. Its translation: CASSEAYRMVTGNTIYF.

The V call is TRBV2, the J call TRBJ2-7, with unresolved D. Trimming took 3 bases from V and 2 from J, leaving 5 bases between them. The germline V gene has CDR1 SNHLY and CDR2 FYNNEI. This CDR3 is 12 amino acids long. The CDR3 is CASSDRAYEQYF. The CDR3, as DNA: TGTGCCAGCAGTGACCGAGCCTACGAGCAGTACTTC.

The chain joins TRBV7-2 to TRBJ1-3, with 11 bases that match TRBD1. The V and J ends lost 5 bases and 7 bases, in that order; junction bases with no gene match: 7. CDR1 is SGHTA and CDR2 is FQGNSA in the germline V gene. This CDR3 comprises 15 residues. The CDR3 is CASSTGQGARNTIYF. CDR3 nucleotides: TGTGCCAGCAGCACCGGACAGGGGGCTAGGAACACCATATATTTT.

This clone was recorded only once. The CDR3 DNA follows: TGCGCCAGCGCCGCGGGAGGCCTTCGAATTTACGAGCAGTACTTC. This codes for CASAAGGLRIYEQYF. V is TRBV5-1 and J is TRBJ2-7; 8 bases agree with TRBD2. The CDR3 is made up of 15 amino acids. CDR1 is SGHRS, CDR2 YFSETQ, per germline. With 7 bases clipped from V and 4 bases from J, the junction kept 13 bases outside the gene matches.

The genes are TRBV6-5 and TRBJ1-4; 9 nucleotides agree with TRBD1. V was pared by 4 bases and J by 6 bases, with 3 bases of the junction left unmatched. The CDR3 spans 14 residues. Germline lookup yields CDR1 MNHEY and CDR2 SVGAGI. The CDR3 DNA reads as TGTGCCAGCAGTTCGGGACAGGGCTATGAAAAACTGTTTTTT. It yields the protein CASSSGQGYEKLFF.

The gene calls are TRBV28 and TRBJ2-7; no firm D call. This CDR3 spans 15 amino acids. Germline V CDR1 and CDR2: MDHEN, SYDVKM. With 3 bases removed from V and 2 bases from J, the gap between germline ends came to 14 bases. The CDR3 region is CASSFDLNLPYEQYF. DNA of the CDR3: TGTGCCAGCAGTTTTGATCTAAACCTTCCCTACGAGCAGTACTTC.

The chain carries TRBV18 and TRBJ2-1, with 12 bases matching TRBD2. Germline CDR1 reads KGHSH; CDR2 reads LQKENI. J was trimmed by 9 bases and V by 5 bases; bases with no gene match: 2. The CDR3 loop spans 13 amino acids. The CDR3 nucleotides read TGTGCCAGCTCATCACTAGCGGGAGGTGAGCAGTTCTTC. Residues: CASSSLAGGEQFF.

CDR3 sequence reads: CASRPLQSYNEQFF. The CDR3 DNA reads TGCGCCAGCAGGCCGTTACAGTCCTACAATGAGCAGTTCTTC. The chain carries TRBV5-1 and TRBJ2-1, with D unclear. Germline CDR1 is SGHRS and CDR2 is YFSETQ. Trimming pared 5 bases from V and 1 base from J, leaving 10 bases between. This CDR3 spans 14 amino acids. The full variable domain, with the rest looked up from reference TRBV5-1 and TRBJ2-1, is KAGVTQTPRYLIKTRGQQVTLSCSPISGHRSVSWYQQTPGQGLQFLFEYFSETQRNKGNFPGRFSGRQFSNSRSEMNVSTLELGDSALYLCASRPLQSYNEQFFGPGTRLTVL.

The J gene is TRBJ2-1, the V gene TRBV28; 15 bases fit TRBD2. Germline CDR1 and CDR2: MDHEN and SYDVKM. This CDR3 has 17 residues. V lost 4 bases and J lost 4; bases outside the gene matches: 5. The CDR3 DNA is TGTGCCAGCAGTTGGGGGACTAGCGGGAGGAAGTACAATGAGCAGTTCTTC. Amino acid sequence: CASSWGTSGRKYNEQFF.

The chain links TRBV29-1 to TRBJ1-2, with 8 bases lining up with TRBD1. CDR3 size: 13 residues. The V gene end was trimmed by 7 bases and the J gene end by 3 bases; junction bases not matched to a gene: 7. Germline V lookup: CDR1 SQVTM, CDR2 ANQGSEA. CDR3 loop: CSAGQGVDYGYTF. CDR3 DNA sequence: TGCAGCGCCGGACAGGGTGTGGACTATGGCTACACCTTC.

J is TRBJ2-7 and V is TRBV6-5; TRBD2 is a possible D gene (5 bases). The V and J ends lost 5 bases and 7 bases respectively, with 21 bases between them. Germline V lookup: CDR1 MNHEY, CDR2 SVGAGI. The CDR3 loop spans 15 amino acids. The DNA for the CDR3 is TGTGCCAGCAGTCGAAGTCCCGGGGTACCTCGGGAGCAGTACTTC. The encoded protein is CASSRSPGVPREQYF.

This chain connects TRBV24-1 to TRBJ2-1; D gene unclear. This CDR3 contains 15 residues. Germline V CDR1 and CDR2: KGHDR, SFDVKD. Trimming pared 5 bases from V and 0 bases from J, leaving 10 bases between. CDR3 sequence (DNA): TGTGCCACCAGTGCAGCGATAAGCTCCTACAATGAGCAGTTCTTC. The encoded protein is CATSAAISSYNEQFF.

This clone was counted only a few times. The V and J genes are TRBV4-2 and TRBJ2-7; a possible D gene is TRBD1 (5 bases). Trimming took off 5 bases at V and 3 bases at J, with 17 bases between the two ends. The CDR3 spans 15 residues. Germline V gives CDR1 LGHNA, CDR2 YNFKEQ. The CDR3, as DNA: TGTGCCAGCAGCGCCTCAGGCAGGGTTGACTACGAGCAGTACTTC. The encoded protein is CASSASGRVDYEQYF.

The chain carries TRBV2 and TRBJ2-2; 12 bases are a match to TRBD2. J was trimmed by 1 base and V by 4 bases; bases with no gene match: 7. Germline V CDR1 and CDR2: SNHLY, FYNNEI. CDR3 length: 18 residues. CDR3 region: CASSVRLAGAMNTGELFF. Here the CDR3 DNA reads TGTGCCAGCAGTGTTCGACTAGCGGGGGCCATGAACACCGGGGAGCTGTTTTTT.

A single count supports this clone. The chain is built from TRBV5-6 and TRBJ1-3; 7 positions match TRBD1. Germline V CDR1 and CDR2: SGHDT, YYEEEE. J lost 3 bases, V lost 4 bases, and 4 bases had no gene match. This CDR3 region has 14 residues. The CDR3 bases are TGTGCCAGCAGCCCGGACAGGCTTGGAAACACCATATATTTT. Encoded protein: CASSPDRLGNTIYF.

The chain links TRBV5-4 to TRBJ1-1; TRBD1 might be the D (6 bases). Germline-derived CDR1 and CDR2 are SGHNT and YYREEE (reference sequence). The V and J ends lost 4 bases and 4 bases respectively, with 17 bases between them. This CDR3 spans 15 amino acids. CDR3 residues: CASSRTGFPGTEAFF. CDR3 coding DNA: TGTGCCAGCAGCCGAACAGGGTTCCCGGGCACTGAAGCTTTCTTT.

The chain carries TRBV19 and TRBJ2-1; 9 bases agree with TRBD2. The ends lost 3 bases at V and 10 bases at J; junction bases unmatched: 7. CDR1 is LNHDA, CDR2 SQIVND, per germline (reference sequence). The CDR3 contains 14 residues. CDR3 in amino acids: CASSMLASGTEQFF. CDR3 nucleotides: TGTGCCAGTAGTATGCTCGCTAGCGGGACAGAGCAGTTCTTC.

The rearrangement joins TRBV9 to TRBJ2-1; the D gene is possibly TRBD1 (6 bases). This CDR3 spans 16 amino acids. CDR1 and CDR2 from the germline V gene are SGDLS and YYNGEE. V dropped 4 bases and J dropped 4 bases, with 18 bases sitting between them. CDR3 loop: CASSPVWGPLYNEQFF. In DNA form, the CDR3 reads TGTGCCAGCAGCCCCGTGTGGGGGCCATTGTACAATGAGCAGTTCTTC.